Presented here are 3 T cell receptor beta chains from one specimen sequenced in a study of control samples from healthy donors and cancer patients. Assay used: immunoSEQ multiplex PCR; TCRdb lists only in-frame clones, some missing. Here the sample spans about 42,000 clones, less than 85% being singletons. The sample consisted of blood. Receptor source: a man aged 55 to 69 in good health.

This clone was seen more than once but under ten times. The chain employs TRBV5-1 and TRBJ1-1; 7 bases map to TRBD1. This CDR3 comprises 14 residues. Germline V gene sequence: CDR1 SGHRS, CDR2 YFSETQ. V lost 0 bases to trimming and J lost 4 bases; unmatched junction nucleotides: 3. CDR3 amino acids: CASSLASGGTEAFF. DNA for the CDR3: TGCGCCAGCAGCTTGGCCTCAGGGGGCACTGAAGCTTTCTTT.

The chain is built from TRBV7-2 and TRBJ1-1; D gene unclear. Trimming cost V 0 bases and J 1 base, with 3 bases left between them. Looked up from germline, CDR1 is SGHTA and CDR2 is FQGNSA. CDR3 size: 13 residues. CDR3: CASSLAGNTEAFF. The DNA for the CDR3 is TGTGCCAGCAGCTTAGCAGGGAACACTGAAGCTTTCTTT.

This chain uses TRBV9 with TRBJ2-7; 11 nucleotides match TRBD2. Germline V gene lookup returns CDR1 SGDLS and CDR2 YYNGEE. J lost 2 bases, V lost 4 bases, and 5 bases had no gene match. This CDR3 region has 15 residues. CDR3: CASSTRLAGTYEQYF. DNA for the CDR3: TGTGCCAGCAGCACCCGACTAGCGGGAACCTACGAGCAGTACTTC.